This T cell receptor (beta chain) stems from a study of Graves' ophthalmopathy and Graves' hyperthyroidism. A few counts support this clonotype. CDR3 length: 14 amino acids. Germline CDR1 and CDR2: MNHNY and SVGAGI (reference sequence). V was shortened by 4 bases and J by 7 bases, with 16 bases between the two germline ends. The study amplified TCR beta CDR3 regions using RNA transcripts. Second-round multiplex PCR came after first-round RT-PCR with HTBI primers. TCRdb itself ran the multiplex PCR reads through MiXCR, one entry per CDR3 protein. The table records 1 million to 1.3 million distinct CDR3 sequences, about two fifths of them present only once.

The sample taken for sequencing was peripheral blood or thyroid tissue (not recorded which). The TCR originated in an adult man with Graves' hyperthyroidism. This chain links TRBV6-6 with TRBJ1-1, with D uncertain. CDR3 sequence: CASSSRETQVEAFF. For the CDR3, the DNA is TGTGCCAGCAGTTCGCGGGAGACCCAGGTTGAAGCTTTCTTT.